Included here is one T cell receptor (beta chain) sequence, with context. This sample was included in a study of technical replicates of blood from a handful of donors. Here immunoSEQ multiplex PCR was the method, and the copy in TCRdb shows in-frame clones only, minus some. The repertoire holds fewer than 13,000 clones, with approximately 94% as singletons. The germline V and J ends were trimmed by 2 bases and 4 bases, with 18 bases remaining between them. The germline V gene has CDR1 SNHLY and CDR2 FYNNEI. There are 17 residues in the CDR3. This rearrangement joins TRBV2 to TRBJ2-1; D possibly corresponds to TRBD2 (6 bases). This receptor was identified in a human donor in good health. Sequenced sample: PBMCs. This CDR3 reads CASSERVLRDSYNEQFF. CDR3 bases: TGTGCCAGCAGTGAACGTGTATTGAGGGACTCGTACAATGAGCAGTTCTTC.